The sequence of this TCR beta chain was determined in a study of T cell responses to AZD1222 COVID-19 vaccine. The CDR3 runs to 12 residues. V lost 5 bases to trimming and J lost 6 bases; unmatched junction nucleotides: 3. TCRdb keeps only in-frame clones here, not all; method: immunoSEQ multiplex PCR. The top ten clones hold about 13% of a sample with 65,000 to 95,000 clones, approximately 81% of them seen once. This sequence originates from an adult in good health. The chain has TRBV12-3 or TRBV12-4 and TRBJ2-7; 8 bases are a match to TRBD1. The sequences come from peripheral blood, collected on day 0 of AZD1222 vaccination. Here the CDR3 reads CASSIGTGEQYF. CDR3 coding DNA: TGTGCCAGCAGTATAGGGACAGGCGAGCAGTACTTC.